This TCR beta chain originates from a study of technical replicates of blood from several donors. V dropped 2 bases and J dropped 6 bases, with 8 bases sitting between them. In germline, CDR1 is KGHSH, CDR2 LQKENI. The CDR3 loop spans 12 amino acids. Repertoires were generated with immunoSEQ multiplex PCR, while TCRdb's copy carries only in-frame clones and drops some. The table has about 71,000 clones, just under 95% seen once; the top ten hold 0.41%. The sequencing sample was made of T cells isolated from PBMCs. The TCR originated in a human donor in good health. This sequence joins TRBV18 and TRBJ2-7; no clear D. CDR3 in amino acids: CASSPLFGEQYF. As DNA, the CDR3 is TGTGCCAGCTCACCATTGTTCGGCGAGCAGTACTTC.